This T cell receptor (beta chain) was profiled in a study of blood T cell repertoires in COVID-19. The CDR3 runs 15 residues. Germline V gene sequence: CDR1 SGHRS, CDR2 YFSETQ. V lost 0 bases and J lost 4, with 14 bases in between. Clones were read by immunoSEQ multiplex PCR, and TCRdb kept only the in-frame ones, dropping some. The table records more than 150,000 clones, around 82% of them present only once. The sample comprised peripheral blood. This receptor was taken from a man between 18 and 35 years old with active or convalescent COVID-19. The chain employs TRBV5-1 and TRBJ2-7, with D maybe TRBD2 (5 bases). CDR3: CASSLANTRGYEQYF. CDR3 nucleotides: TGCGCCAGCAGCTTGGCCAATACTCGCGGGTACGAGCAGTACTTC.